This TCR beta chain was retrieved from a study of cytomegalovirus exposure and HLA in healthy donors. Whole-study results and caveats: Accurate prediction of most subjects' HLA-A and HLA-B alleles from TCR beta sequences was reported.

PCR involved 60 Vbeta and 13 Jbeta primers. Authors' processing steps: Later analysis identified 88 million or so unique TCR beta chains, about 10 million shared. Some clones are missing from TCRdb's copy, which holds only in-frame ones; the method was immunoSEQ multiplex PCR. The V and J calls and clone size come from that table; D and trimming were worked out from the DNA. The sample consists of around 140,000 clones, 70% to 85% of them appearing once. Note on this clone: As yet, its antigen is unknown.

J gave up 5 bases and V 6 bases, and 10 bases lay outside the gene matches. This CDR3 is built from 16 residues. Germline V lookup: CDR1 MDHEN, CDR2 SYDVKM. This chain uses TRBV28 with TRBJ2-3; TRBD1 agrees at 11 bases. The sequenced sample was PBMCs. This TCR was recovered from an older woman in good health and CMV-seropositive. This chain's CDR3 is CASSQPGTGGIDTQYF. CDR3 DNA sequence: TGTGCCAGCAGCCAACCTGGGACAGGGGGTATAGATACGCAGTATTTT.